This T cell receptor (beta chain) was identified in a study of lymphopenia after photon versus proton radiotherapy. CDR1 and CDR2 from the germline V gene are LGHNA and YNFKEQ. This CDR3 is built from 17 residues. V was cut by 5 bases and J by 2 bases, with 19 bases left in between. Clones were read by immunoSEQ multiplex PCR, and TCRdb kept only the in-frame ones, dropping some. The table lists around 18,000 clones, around 83% of them singletons. The TCR sequence derives from a man in his 70s with pancreatic cancer. J is TRBJ1-3 and V is TRBV4-2; the D gene is possibly TRBD1 (5 bases). The input for sequencing was peripheral blood, taken from a patient treated with proton-based radiotherapy. DNA of the CDR3: TGTGCCAGCAGCTTGGGCACCTGGGGGGAGACTGGAAACACCATATATTTT. It is translated as CASSLGTWGETGNTIYF.